The rows below give T cell receptor beta chains drawn from one sample of a study of CD8 T cells in ankylosing spondylitis. TCRdb fed the 5' RACE reads into MiXCR, producing one record per CDR3 protein. The sample has 200,000 to 250,000 distinct CDR3 sequences, 8% to 11% seen once. Sequencing was performed on blood, either unsorted or a sorted T cell fraction (not recorded which). These receptors were obtained from a male donor with ankylosing spondylitis or in good health (not recorded which). Each CDR3 is given with its conserved first and last residue. Fields, in order: D gene, V gene, clone size, J gene, CDR3 DNA, CDR3 protein. The D gene is left open where the match is weak. Some rows have no size entry. The others give once, few or many, or a class for an expanded clone.

>TRBD2|TRBV29-1|few|TRBJ2-5
TGCAGCGTTGAAGATCTCCTAGCGGGAGGGCCTGAGACCCAGTACTTC
CSVEDLLAGGPETQYF
>NA|TRBV5-1|many|TRBJ2-5
TGCGCCAGCAGCCCGGGACTGGCGAAAGAGACCCAGTACTTC
CASSPGLAKETQYF
>NA|TRBV12-5|few|TRBJ2-2
TGTGCTAGTGGTTTGGTACTTCAAGGGGGCGGGGAGCTGTTTTTT
CASGLVLQGGGELFF
>TRBD2|TRBV4-1|many|TRBJ2-1
TGCGCCAGCAGCCGCCCCGGGACTAGCGCCTACAATGAGCAGTTCTTC
CASSRPGTSAYNEQFF
>NA|TRBV20-1|many|TRBJ2-7
TGCAGTGCTCATTCGGGGGCCAGCTCCTACGAGCAGTACTTC
CSAHSGASSYEQYF
>TRBD1|TRBV4-1|many|TRBJ1-5
TGCGCCAGCAGCCAGCCTTCATCAGGGGGCCGGGGAAGCAATCAGCCCCAGCATTTT
CASSQPSSGGRGSNQPQHF
>TRBD1|TRBV7-2|few|TRBJ2-1
TGTGCCAGCAGCCCACAGGGGACGGTGAATGAGCAGTTCTTC
CASSPQGTVNEQFF
>NA|TRBV19|many|TRBJ2-1
TGTGCCAGTAGTATAGATCGGAGGAGTGAGCAGTTCTTC
CASSIDRRSEQFF
>NA|TRBV6-1|many|TRBJ2-4
TGTGCCAGCAGTGAAGGGATAGCCAAAAACATTCAGTACTTC
CASSEGIAKNIQYF
>NA|TRBV24-1|many|TRBJ2-3
TGTGCCACTCCCGCTGCGTTTGGGGCAGGGGTAGATACGCAGTATTTT
CATPAAFGAGVDTQYF
>NA|TRBV24-1|NA|TRBJ1-2
TGTGCCACCAGTGATCAGATAGGGTACGGCTACACCTTC
CATSDQIGYGYTF
>TRBD2|TRBV19|few|TRBJ2-1
TGTGCCAGTAGTATAGGACTAGCGACTGGTGAGCAGTTCTTC
CASSIGLATGEQFF
>NA|TRBV12-3/TRBV12-4|many|TRBJ1-5
TGTGCCAGCAGTTCTAACAGGGAGGGAGGTCGGACCCAGCATTTT
CASSSNREGGRTQHF
>NA|TRBV6-4|many|TRBJ2-1
TGTGCCAGCAGTGAATCTCCGGCTTCCTACAATGAGCAGTTCTTC
CASSESPASYNEQFF
>NA|TRBV6-5|NA|TRBJ2-3
TGTGCCAGCAGTAACTCTCCAGATACGCAGTATTTT
CASSNSPDTQYF
>NA|TRBV20-1|many|TRBJ1-2
TGCAGTGCTCGAGGGGAGGACTATGGCTACACCTTC
CSARGEDYGYTF
>NA|TRBV14|few|TRBJ2-2
TGTGCCAGCAGCCCGGGTGCGCGGGACACCGGGGAGCTGTTTTTT
CASSPGARDTGELFF